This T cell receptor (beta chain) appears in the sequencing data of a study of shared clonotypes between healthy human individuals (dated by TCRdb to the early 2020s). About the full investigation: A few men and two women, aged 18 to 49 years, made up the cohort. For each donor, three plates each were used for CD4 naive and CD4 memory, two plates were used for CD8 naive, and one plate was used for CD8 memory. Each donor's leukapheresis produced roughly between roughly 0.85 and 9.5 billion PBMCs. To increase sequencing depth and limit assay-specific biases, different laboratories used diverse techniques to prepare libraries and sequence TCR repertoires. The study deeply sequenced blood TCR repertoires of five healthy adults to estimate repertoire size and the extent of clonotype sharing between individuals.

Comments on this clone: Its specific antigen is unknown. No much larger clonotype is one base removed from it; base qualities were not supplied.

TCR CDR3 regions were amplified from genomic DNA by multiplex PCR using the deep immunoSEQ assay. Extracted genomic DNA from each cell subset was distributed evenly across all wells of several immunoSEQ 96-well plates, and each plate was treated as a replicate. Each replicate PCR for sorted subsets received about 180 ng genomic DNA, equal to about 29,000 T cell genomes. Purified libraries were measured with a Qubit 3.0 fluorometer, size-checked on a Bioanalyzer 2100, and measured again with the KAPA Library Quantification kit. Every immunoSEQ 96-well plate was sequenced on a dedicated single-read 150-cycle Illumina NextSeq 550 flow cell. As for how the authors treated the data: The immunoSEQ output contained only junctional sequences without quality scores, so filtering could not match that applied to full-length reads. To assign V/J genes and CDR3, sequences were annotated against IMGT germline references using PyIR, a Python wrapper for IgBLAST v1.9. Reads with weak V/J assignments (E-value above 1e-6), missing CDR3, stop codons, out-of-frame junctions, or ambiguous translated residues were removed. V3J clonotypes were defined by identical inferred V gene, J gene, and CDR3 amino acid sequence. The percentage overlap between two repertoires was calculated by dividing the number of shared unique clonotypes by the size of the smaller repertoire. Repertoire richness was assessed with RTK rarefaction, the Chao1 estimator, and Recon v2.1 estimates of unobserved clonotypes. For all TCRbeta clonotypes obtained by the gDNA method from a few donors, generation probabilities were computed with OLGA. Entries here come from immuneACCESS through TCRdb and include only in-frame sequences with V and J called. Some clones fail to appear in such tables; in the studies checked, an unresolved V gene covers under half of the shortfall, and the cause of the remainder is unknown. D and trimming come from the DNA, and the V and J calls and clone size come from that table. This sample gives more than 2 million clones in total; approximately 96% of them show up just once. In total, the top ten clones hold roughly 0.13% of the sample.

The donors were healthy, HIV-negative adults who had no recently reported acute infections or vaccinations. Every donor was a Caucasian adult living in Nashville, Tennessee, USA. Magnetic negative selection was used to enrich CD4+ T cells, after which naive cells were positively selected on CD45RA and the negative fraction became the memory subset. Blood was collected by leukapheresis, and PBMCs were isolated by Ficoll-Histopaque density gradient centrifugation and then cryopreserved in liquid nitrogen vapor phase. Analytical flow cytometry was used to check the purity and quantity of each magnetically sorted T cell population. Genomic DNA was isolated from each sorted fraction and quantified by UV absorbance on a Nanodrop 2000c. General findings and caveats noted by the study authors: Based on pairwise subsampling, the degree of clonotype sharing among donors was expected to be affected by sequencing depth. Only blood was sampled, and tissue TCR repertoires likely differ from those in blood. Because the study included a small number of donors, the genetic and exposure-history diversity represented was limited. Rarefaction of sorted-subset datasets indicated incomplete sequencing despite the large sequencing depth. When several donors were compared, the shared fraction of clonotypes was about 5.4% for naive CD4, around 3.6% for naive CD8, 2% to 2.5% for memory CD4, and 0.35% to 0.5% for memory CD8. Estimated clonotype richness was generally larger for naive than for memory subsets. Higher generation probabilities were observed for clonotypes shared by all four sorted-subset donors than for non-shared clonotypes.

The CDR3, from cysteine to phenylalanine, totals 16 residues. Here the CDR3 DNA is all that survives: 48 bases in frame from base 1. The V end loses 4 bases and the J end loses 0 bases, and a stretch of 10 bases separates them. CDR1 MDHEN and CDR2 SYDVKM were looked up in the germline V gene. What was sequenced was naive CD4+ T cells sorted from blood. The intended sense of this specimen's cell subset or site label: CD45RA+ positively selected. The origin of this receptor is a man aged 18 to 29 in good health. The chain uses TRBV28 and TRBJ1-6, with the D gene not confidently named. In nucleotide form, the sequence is TGTGCCAGCAGTTCCGTCCAAAGCTCCTATAATTCACCCCTCCACTTT. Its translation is CASSSVQSSYNSPLHF.